This paragraph reports one T cell receptor (beta chain). This clone's antigen is unknown. Base-call qualities are not available, and no considerably larger clone is one nucleotide away. The data belong to a study of cytomegalovirus exposure and HLA in healthy donors (dated by TCRdb to about 2017). As for the study more broadly: According to an earlier analysis of 587 of the donors, about 190 million T cells yielded 120 million or so unique TCR beta sequences and about 280 Gb of sequence data. Approximately 300 gigabases of sequencing data and approximately 85 million unique TCR sequences were included in an early release covering about 600 HLA-typed donors. The genetic ancestry cluster associated with self-reported Caucasian donors included roughly 84% of the roughly 400 genotyped donors. The study was designed to test whether signatures of past pathogen exposure could be identified by cataloging public T cell receptors. The T cell repertoires of under 750 subjects were profiled by immunosequencing and related to cytomegalovirus serostatus. In addition to the first cohort of roughly 670 subjects, a separate validation cohort of 120 different subjects was used. To predict cytomegalovirus infection status, the study brought together high-throughput TCR immunosequencing, statistical association of individual TCRs with disease status, and machine learning. To study patterns of TCR occurrence, a later analysis re-analyzed previously published TCR beta repertoires from 550 to 800 donors and added high-resolution HLA genotyping. Rather than using new phenotypic data, the later analysis identified candidate immune exposures from TCR beta sequences and from how often those sequences occurred across donors. An earlier analysis of several hundred of the donors applied high-throughput TCR beta sequencing to assess whether each TCR beta V gene segment acted as functional or pseudogenic. Alongside the repertoire data, information on donor age, sex, ethnicity and CMV serostatus was compiled. A later genetic analysis used genome-wide SNP genotypes for about 65% of the roughly 700 donors, treating that subset as a discovery cohort. Every discovery cohort repertoire had been produced on one sequencing platform. HLA typing covered class I and class II loci at four-digit resolution. Typing coverage varied by locus: roughly 620-640 donors for A, B, C, DRB1 and DQB1; roughly 520 for DQA1; over 600 for DPA1; around 450 for DPB1. A handful of DR-DQ haplotypes were handled as single units for association and clustering because linkage in the cohort was strong. Among almost 400 genotyped donors of the cohort, an average of approximately 250,000 unique TCR beta nucleotide sequences were sequenced per donor, about a sixth of them non-productive.

CDR3 length: 14 amino acids, cysteine to phenylalanine. Kept here is only the CDR3 DNA, which spans 42 bases and is read in frame from base 1. The trim is 7 bases for V and 3 bases for J, with a gap of 15 bases between the germline ends. As encoded in the germline V gene, CDR1 is SGDLS while CDR2 is YYNGEE. The receptor library was made with the immunoSEQ multiplex PCR assay. The multiplex PCR relied on a mix of 60 forward primers for TCR Vbeta segments and 13 reverse primers for TCR Jbeta segments. Amplification of the CDR3 region of rearranged TCR beta genes was performed with a multiplex PCR assay on genomic DNA. The Illumina HiSeq System was used to sequence the amplified TCR beta libraries as 87-base-pair reads. Regarding the original processing steps: A later analysis counted some 74 million unique TCR beta chains across the 666 repertoires, and some 12 million of these chains were shared by at least two donors. To remove PCR and sequencing errors, raw reads were error-corrected and collapsed into unique sequences using a nearest-neighbor algorithm that merged closely related sequences. CDR3 sequences were aligned to IMGT reference sequences to assign V, D and J gene segments. For a sequence to be retained, a match of at least six nucleotides to both a V gene segment and a J gene segment was required. A rearrangement counted as productive if the CDR3 had no stop codons and remained in frame with V and J, and every other rearrangement counted as non-productive. CDR3 was defined according to IMGT convention as the region running from the second conserved V-encoded cysteine to the conserved J-encoded phenylalanine. The earlier analysis of 587 of the donors excluded sequences that lacked an unambiguous match to a single V gene segment. In an earlier analysis of almost 600 of the donors, a V segment was called functional when productive rearrangements were above 56.7%, and segregating when the standard deviation between donors exceeded 5%. A statistical classification framework was built to diagnose cytomegalovirus status from the catalog of TCR beta chain sequences. In a later analysis, TCR nucleotide sequences were compared against IMGT/GENE-DB human TR gene sequences so that V and J genes could be assigned. Using the TCRdist pipeline, a later analysis assigned CDR3 sequences along with most-parsimonious VDJ recombination scenarios. In a later analysis, every TCR beta chain was defined by the combination of its CDR3 amino acid sequence and its V-gene family, and reads without a unique V-gene family were dropped. In a later analysis, some 600 highly shared, low-generation-probability nucleotide sequences were removed to address suspected cross-contamination and a sequencing artifact. For each public chain, a later analysis derived a clonal expansion index from normalized ranks of inferred template counts within each repertoire. In a later analysis, generation probabilities were computed with a VDJ recombination model fitted to out-of-frame rearrangements, and the resulting probabilities were checked against IGoR. In a later analysis, TCR-TCR, TCR-HLA and TCR-CMV co-occurrence was scored with hypergeometric tests, and a repertoire-size bias correction was applied to TCR pairs. To estimate false discovery rates, a later analysis permuted the HLA or CMV assignments 20 times. A later analysis grouped co-occurring TCRs with DBSCAN, adding TCRdist sequence similarity when clustering within HLA-allele-positive subsets. Repertoires with fewer than 30,000 or more than 120,000 public chains were left out of co-occurrence clustering, as were about 5 repertoires with anomalous nucleotide sharing. As stored in TCRdb, this immuneACCESS dataset retains in-frame rearrangements with V and J assigned. A fraction of the clones does not appear; measured against another copy, unresolved V genes explain less than half of the discrepancy, and the remainder lacks a known reason. V, J and clone size derive from that table, while D and trimming were established from the DNA sequence. The sample profile shows about 190,000 clones; more than 65% of them were found once. Less than 4% of the sample goes to the ten largest clones.

The cohort consisted of 600 to 750 healthy bone marrow donors. At the time of sampling, all cohort members were nominally healthy, though unrecorded immune exposures were likely present. The donor tested CMV seropositive, placing the donor among the approximately 310 seropositive members of the cohort. Each donor provided a peripheral blood sample, and peripheral blood mononuclear cells were used for TCR beta sequencing. Genomic DNA extraction from the blood cell samples was performed with the Qiagen DNeasy Blood Extraction Kit. General findings and caveats noted by the study authors: HLA typing was unavailable for some donors at each locus, so association tests used only the typed subset. The authors suggested that the approach could potentially be generalized to other disease states and immunological phenotypes. In an earlier analysis of approximately 600 of the donors, most TCR beta V segments were observed in productive rearrangements about 90% or about 30% of the time, broadly matching IMGT annotations. A later genetic analysis reported fewer N-insertions in productive TCRs among donors in an Asian-associated ancestry cluster than the approximately 700-donor mean. Sequencing depth was assumed to be roughly uniform across donors in the presence/absence analyses, though that assumption may not hold. A later analysis found that TCR association rates varied across HLA loci, with DRB1 alleles showing the most associated TCRs and HLA-C alleles the fewest. In a later analysis, several top co-occurrence clusters were reported to appear linked to parvovirus B19, influenza, CMV and Epstein-Barr virus. A further reported finding was that TCR beta sequences accurately predicted the HLA-A and HLA-B alleles for most subjects in the first cohort. The 87-base-pair reads could not distinguish some IMGT-functional V segments, including TRBV6-2 and TRBV6-3, so those segments were excluded. In a later analysis, HLA-associated TCR beta chains showed more clonal expansion and lower generation probabilities than non-associated chains that were equally common. V-gene and J-gene trimming of TCR beta chains was associated with a missense DCLRE1C variant in a later genetic analysis, and the association was replicated in an independent cohort. Most TCR sequences were seen in very few donors, while some public TCRs were found in many individuals. The classifier was reported to diagnose cytomegalovirus status with high specificity and sensitivity in both the original cohort and the validation cohort. A later analysis associated approximately 17,000 TCR beta sequences with specific HLA alleles at a false discovery rate of 0.05. A few of the identified cytomegalovirus-associated TCR beta chains were confirmed in vitro to be specific for cytomegalovirus antigens. Because counts were too low, 15 to 20 rarely observed V segments, including chromosome 9 orphons, were excluded from the earlier analysis of 587 of the donors. The study gave a list of more than 150 TCR beta chains associated with cytomegalovirus. Correlated functional status among segregating V segments might be attributable to linkage disequilibrium, but an unknown experimental factor could not be ruled out. Assigning TCR associations to individual alleles was difficult when HLA alleles, especially DR and DQ, strongly co-occurred. A cluster of highly shared sequence variants was judged likely to be a technical artifact of the sequencing pipeline. Only TCR beta chains were sequenced in this cohort, and the absence of alpha or paired-chain data limited detectable features. For the cohort, immune exposure information was limited to CMV serostatus. A later analysis found that most CMV-associated TCR beta chains appeared HLA-restricted, with HLA associations seemingly driven largely by CMV exposure.

Material: PBMCs. This sequence was found in a woman in her twenties or thirties in good health and CMV-seropositive. The rearranged chain carries TRBV9 and TRBJ2-3; TRBD2 might be the D gene, on 5 matching bases. The nucleotide sequence is given as TGTGCCAGCGGGGTACTAGAGACGACAGATACGCAGTATTTT. It translates to CASGVLETTDTQYF.